Listed below are T cell receptor beta chains from one sample, sequenced in a study of T-cell reconstitution after alpha-beta-depleted transplantation in children. In TCRdb, the PCR reads were re-called with MiXCR into one record per CDR3 protein. The data hold around 370,000 distinct CDR3 sequences, with 10% observed a single time. The sequencing used PBMCs from the stem cell graft donor, collected from the stem cell graft. Source of these receptors: a human donor who donated a stem cell graft to a child with acute lymphoblastic leukemia. Each CDR3 is given with its conserved first and last residue. The D gene is left open where the match is weak. Not every row has a clone size; where given, it reads once, few, many or a size class.

CDR3 length: 17
D gene: NA
V gene: TRBV6-5
J gene: TRBJ2-7
clone size: few
CDR3 DNA: TGTGCCAGCAGTAGGCAGGGTTTGCGCGGGTTTTCCTACGAGCAGTACTTC
CDR3 protein: CASSRQGLRGFSYEQYF

CDR3 length: 15
D gene: TRBD1
V gene: TRBV5-1
J gene: TRBJ1-2
clone size: few
CDR3 DNA: TGCGCCAGCAGCTCTCGACAGGGGGCAAGAAATGGCTACACCTTC
CDR3 protein: CASSSRQGARNGYTF

CDR3 length: 16
D gene: TRBD1
V gene: TRBV19
J gene: TRBJ2-1
clone size: few
CDR3 DNA: TGTGCCAGTAGTAGGCGGACAGGGGTTATTTACAATGAGCAGTTCTTC
CDR3 protein: CASSRRTGVIYNEQFF

CDR3 length: 14
D gene: NA
V gene: TRBV7-6
J gene: TRBJ2-3
clone size: NA
CDR3 DNA: TGTGCCAGCAGCTTAGGACATGACACAGATACGCAGTATTTT
CDR3 protein: CASSLGHDTDTQYF

CDR3 length: 11
D gene: NA
V gene: TRBV10-3
J gene: TRBJ2-3
clone size: many
CDR3 DNA: TGTGCCATCTCGGACACAGATACGCAGTATTTT
CDR3 protein: CAISDTDTQYF

CDR3 length: 13
D gene: TRBD1
V gene: TRBV5-1
J gene: TRBJ1-2
clone size: few
CDR3 DNA: TGCGCCAGCAGCTTGACAGGGGGAAGCGGCTACACCTTC
CDR3 protein: CASSLTGGSGYTF

CDR3 length: 15
D gene: TRBD1
V gene: TRBV14
J gene: TRBJ2-7
clone size: few
CDR3 DNA: TGTGCCAGCAGCCAAGTCGTAGGGGGCGCGTACGAGCAGTACTTC
CDR3 protein: CASSQVVGGAYEQYF

CDR3 length: 14
D gene: NA
V gene: TRBV5-1
J gene: TRBJ2-7
clone size: NA
CDR3 DNA: TGCGCCAGCAGCTTGGGGAGACCTGAATACGAGCAGTACTTC
CDR3 protein: CASSLGRPEYEQYF

CDR3 length: 13
D gene: NA
V gene: TRBV3-1
J gene: TRBJ2-1
clone size: NA
CDR3 DNA: TGTGCCAGCAGCCAAGAGGCGCGCAATGAGCAGTTCTTC
CDR3 protein: CASSQEARNEQFF

CDR3 length: 11
D gene: NA
V gene: TRBV10-3
J gene: TRBJ2-7
clone size: few
CDR3 DNA: TGTGCCATCAGTGACCCTGGTGAGCAGTACTTC
CDR3 protein: CAISDPGEQYF

CDR3 length: 15
D gene: NA
V gene: TRBV7-9
J gene: TRBJ1-1
clone size: NA
CDR3 DNA: TGTGCCAGCAGCTTCCGCCGGCCCGACAGCACTGAAGCTTTCTTT
CDR3 protein: CASSFRRPDSTEAFF

CDR3 length: 14
D gene: NA
V gene: TRBV19
J gene: TRBJ2-3
clone size: NA
CDR3 DNA: TGTGCCAGTAGTATCCGTCGGGCCGCGGATACGCAGTATTTT
CDR3 protein: CASSIRRAADTQYF

CDR3 length: 18
D gene: NA
V gene: TRBV4-2
J gene: TRBJ1-1
clone size: NA
CDR3 DNA: TGTGCCAGCAGCCAAGGCTTGGACCTGCCGACCATGAACACTGAAGCTTTCTTT
CDR3 protein: CASSQGLDLPTMNTEAFF

CDR3 length: 16
D gene: NA
V gene: TRBV4-3
J gene: TRBJ2-3
clone size: NA
CDR3 DNA: TGCGCCAGCAGCCAAGATGGTGGGAGAAGGGCAGATACGCAGTATTTT
CDR3 protein: CASSQDGGRRADTQYF

CDR3 length: 13
D gene: NA
V gene: TRBV28
J gene: TRBJ2-1
clone size: many
CDR3 DNA: TGTGCCAGCAGCTTGGGAGCCTACAATGAGCAGTTCTTC
CDR3 protein: CASSLGAYNEQFF

CDR3 length: 12
D gene: TRBD1
V gene: TRBV12-3/TRBV12-4
J gene: TRBJ2-7
clone size: NA
CDR3 DNA: TGTGCCAGCAGTGTAGCTTTGGACAGGAGATTCTTC
CDR3 protein: CASSVALDRRFF

CDR3 length: 15
D gene: TRBD1
V gene: TRBV6-5
J gene: TRBJ1-1
clone size: NA
CDR3 DNA: TGTGCCAGCAGTTTTGCCGGACAGGGGATCACTGAAGCTTTCTTT
CDR3 protein: CASSFAGQGITEAFF

CDR3 length: 17
D gene: NA
V gene: TRBV3-1
J gene: TRBJ2-1
clone size: NA
CDR3 DNA: TGTGCCAGCAACGGACTGAAAAGGAAGAGGTCCTACAATGAGCAGTTCTTC
CDR3 protein: CASNGLKRKRSYNEQFF

CDR3 length: 19
D gene: TRBD2
V gene: TRBV6-2/TRBV6-3
J gene: TRBJ2-2
clone size: NA
CDR3 DNA: TGTGCCAGCAGTTACCCTTCATCCATGGCTAGCGGAACCACCGGGGAGCTGTTTTTT
CDR3 protein: CASSYPSSMASGTTGELFF

CDR3 length: 12
D gene: NA
V gene: TRBV7-9
J gene: TRBJ1-5
clone size: many
CDR3 DNA: TGTGCCAGCAGCGGCGAAGGCCAACCCCAGCATTTT
CDR3 protein: CASSGEGQPQHF

CDR3 length: 16
D gene: NA
V gene: TRBV4-3
J gene: TRBJ2-3
clone size: few
CDR3 DNA: TGCGCCAGCAGCCAAGATTCGATTTTTAGGGGAGATACGCAGTATTTT
CDR3 protein: CASSQDSIFRGDTQYF

CDR3 length: 14
D gene: NA
V gene: TRBV20-1
J gene: TRBJ2-7
clone size: NA
CDR3 DNA: TGCAGTGCTAGTGACGGGAGCGCATCCTACGAGCAGTACTTC
CDR3 protein: CSASDGSASYEQYF

CDR3 length: 16
D gene: TRBD2
V gene: TRBV20-1
J gene: TRBJ2-1
clone size: few
CDR3 DNA: TGCAGTGCTAGACCTGCCACCGGACTAGCGGTCGATGAGCAGTTCTTC
CDR3 protein: CSARPATGLAVDEQFF

CDR3 length: 17
D gene: TRBD1
V gene: TRBV6-5
J gene: TRBJ1-5
clone size: NA
CDR3 DNA: TGTGCCAGCAGTTACACATTCGACAGGGCGGGGTATCAGCCCCAGCATTTT
CDR3 protein: CASSYTFDRAGYQPQHF

CDR3 length: 14
D gene: TRBD2
V gene: TRBV11-2
J gene: TRBJ2-7
clone size: few
CDR3 DNA: TGTGCCAGTAGGGGCCTAGCGGTCTGGGACGAGCAGTACTTC
CDR3 protein: CASRGLAVWDEQYF

CDR3 length: 14
D gene: NA
V gene: TRBV7-7
J gene: TRBJ2-2
clone size: few
CDR3 DNA: TGTGCTAGCAGCTTAGCAAGTTACGACGGGGAGCTGTTTTTT
CDR3 protein: CASSLASYDGELFF

CDR3 length: 13
D gene: TRBD1
V gene: TRBV4-3
J gene: TRBJ1-2
clone size: many
CDR3 DNA: TGCGCCAGCAGCCAACAGGGGGTTGCTGGCTACACCTTC
CDR3 protein: CASSQQGVAGYTF

CDR3 length: 17
D gene: TRBD1
V gene: TRBV7-9
J gene: TRBJ2-1
clone size: NA
CDR3 DNA: TGTGCCAGCAGCCCCCCCCTGCCGGGGACAGGGGTAGATGAGCAGTTCTTC
CDR3 protein: CASSPPLPGTGVDEQFF